Listed below are T cell receptor beta chains from one sample, sequenced in a study of control samples from healthy donors and cancer patients. Assay used: immunoSEQ multiplex PCR; TCRdb lists only in-frame clones, some missing. The top ten clones hold around 3.6% of a sample with some 130,000 clones, about 95% of them seen once. Sequences were obtained from blood. These receptors were collected from a man younger than 40 in good health. CDR3s include the opening cysteine and the closing phenylalanine or tryptophan.

j_gene,v_gene,CDR3aa
TRBJ2-1,TRBV5-1,CASSLAPQLAGSSYNEQFF
TRBJ1-5,TRBV27,CASSWGQGINQPQHF
TRBJ1-4,TRBV7-2,CASSLGQGWEKLFF
TRBJ1-5,TRBV7-8,CASSLAGQLVGNQPQHF
TRBJ2-5,TRBV4-3,CASSRTSAETQYF
TRBJ1-2,TRBV18,CASSLTIGGYTF
TRBJ1-1,TRBV6-5,CASLRPENTEAFF
TRBJ1-6,TRBV16,CASSPSPSGVNSPLHF
TRBJ2-1,TRBV7-2,CASSLPPGIEQFF
TRBJ1-4,TRBV6-1,CASSEGVNSYDEKLFF
TRBJ2-7,TRBV7-2,CASSLGGGLYEQYF
TRBJ1-2,TRBV2,CASPGGGGQGYTF
TRBJ2-2,TRBV6-2/TRBV6-3,CASSYSTSGGAATGELFF
TRBJ1-2,TRBV29-1,CSAFVQGQGANGYTF
TRBJ1-5,TRBV6-5,CASTRSSGDQPQHF
TRBJ1-6,TRBV10-3,CAISEYRRAYNSPLHF
TRBJ1-6,TRBV10-2,CASRGTSNSPLHF
TRBJ1-1,TRBV13,CASSLRGGGNTEAFF
TRBJ1-5,TRBV2,CASSEGGQGDQPQHF
TRBJ2-3,TRBV5-1,CASSPGTGGGDTQYF
TRBJ1-5,TRBV6-1,CASSERLRGQPQHF
TRBJ2-5,TRBV7-9,CASRRLAGASETQYF
TRBJ1-3,TRBV4-1,CASSRGRDRASGNTIYF
TRBJ2-3,TRBV10-2,CASSERTKTDTQYF
TRBJ1-5,TRBV4-1,CASSRGTGRNQPQHF
TRBJ2-3,TRBV28,CASSFERGGTDTQYF
TRBJ2-5,TRBV5-1,CASSLQETQYF
TRBJ1-2,TRBV4-3,CASSHGDTRYGYTF
TRBJ1-2,TRBV20-1,CSASTDNYGYTF
TRBJ1-1,TRBV6-6,CASSFRGAEAFF
TRBJ1-2,TRBV7-9,CASSLAGTAGGYTF
TRBJ1-1,TRBV19,CASSITSNTEAFF